One and the same sample provided the 20 T cell receptor beta chains below, sequenced in a study of T cells after yellow fever vaccination. MiXCR, applied by TCRdb to the 5' RACE reads, yields one record per CDR3 protein. The sample shows approximately 300,000 distinct CDR3 sequences, about 10% of them seen only once. Sample: CD4+ T cells sorted from PBMCs, taken 45 days after the yellow fever booster vaccination. The origin of the receptors is a man aged 18 to 35 who received the YFV17D yellow fever vaccine.

The genes are TRBV7-2 and TRBJ1-4; D is ambiguous. The V gene's germline CDR1 is SGHTA and CDR2 FQGNSA. The ends were cut back, 1 base at V and 5 bases at J, with 11 bases in the middle. The CDR3 has 15 residues. The CDR3 DNA is TGTGCCAGCAGCTTAGTAGCGGGAGGGAATGAAAAACTGTTTTTT. It yields the protein CASSLVAGGNEKLFF.

This clonotype has a count of ten or more. The junction differs from germline at one of its ends, possibly a read error. The gene calls are TRBV5-1 and TRBJ2-2; 7 positions agree with TRBD2. CDR3 size: 13 residues. Per the germline V gene, CDR1 is SGHRS and CDR2 is YFSETQ. This CDR3 reads CASSLRGAGELFF. Written as DNA, the CDR3 is TGTGCCAGCAGTTTACGGGGGGCCGGGGAGCTGTTTTTT.

This clonotype was detected only a few times. The chain employs TRBV4-1 and TRBJ2-5; 8 bases map to TRBD2. J gave up 5 bases and V 3 bases, and 8 bases lay outside the gene matches. The length of the CDR3 is 15 residues. The V gene's germline CDR1 is MGHRA and CDR2 YSYEKL. In DNA form, the CDR3 reads TGCGCCAGCAGCCATCCGGGGACTAGGTCGGAGACCCAGTACTTC. It translates to CASSHPGTRSETQYF.

The V and J genes are TRBV12-3 or TRBV12-4 and TRBJ1-6; tentatively, D is TRBD1 (5 bases). Trimming stripped 1 base from V and 13 bases from J, with 11 bases between. The CDR3 is 13 residues long. CDR3 sequence: CASSLGGVRPLHF. DNA for the CDR3: TGTGCCAGCAGTTTAGGAGGGGTAAGGCCCCTCCACTTT.

The CDR3 nucleotides are TGCAGTGCTACACTAGCGGGGGGCCTAACGCAGTATTTT. Translation: CSATLAGGLTQYF. This rearrangement joins TRBV20-1 to TRBJ2-3, with TRBD2 matching 12 bases. CDR3 length equals 13 residues. Germline assignment: CDR1 DFQATT and CDR2 SNEGSKA (reference sequence). V trimming: 4 bases; J trimming: 9 bases; junction bases outside the gene matches: 5.

The V gene is TRBV5-1, the J gene TRBJ1-2; D call uncertain. This CDR3 has 15 residues. Germline CDR1 reads SGHRS; CDR2 reads YFSETQ. Trimming left V 4 bases short and J 5 bases short, with 18 bases between. The CDR3 spells CASSPDGRESYGYTF. The CDR3 nucleotides are TGCGCCAGCAGCCCGGACGGCCGCGAGAGTTATGGCTACACCTTC. The variable domain in full, completed from reference TRBV5-1 and TRBJ1-2, reads KAGVTQTPRYLIKTRGQQVTLSCSPISGHRSVSWYQQTPGQGLQFLFEYFSETQRNKGNFPGRFSGRQFSNSRSEMNVSTLELGDSALYLCASSPDGRESYGYTFGSGTRLTVV.

This chain uses TRBV7-2 with TRBJ1-6; tentatively, D is TRBD1 (5 bases). Per the germline V gene, CDR1 is SGHTA and CDR2 is FQGNSA. The V end lost 2 bases, the J end lost 0 bases, and 8 bases lay between the germline ends. This CDR3 comprises 16 residues. CDR3 region: CASSLSQGSYNSPLHF. DNA of the CDR3: TGTGCCAGCAGCTTAAGCCAGGGCTCCTATAATTCACCCCTCCACTTT.

This clonotype was detected only a few times. This chain links TRBV7-2 with TRBJ1-4, with D unclear. The germline CDR1 and CDR2 sequences are SGHTA and FQGNSA. This CDR3 has 15 residues. Trimming removed 4 bases from V and 3 bases from J, with 12 bases in between. CDR3 DNA sequence: TGTGCCAGCAGCTCGGCCCGCAGACCTAATGAAAAACTGTTTTTT. Translating gives CASSSARRPNEKLFF.

The chain joins TRBV29-1 to TRBJ1-5; D is possibly TRBD1 (6 bases). From germline, CDR1 is SQVTM and CDR2 ANQGSEA. There are 13 residues in the CDR3. V lost 6 bases to trimming and J lost 9 bases, with 18 bases between them. CDR3 nucleotide sequence: TGCAGCGTGGCGGACTCAGGGGCGATGCCCCAGCATTTT. This sequence encodes CSVADSGAMPQHF.

The chain has TRBV2 and TRBJ2-1, with D possibly matching TRBD1 (6 bases). Germline CDR1 and CDR2: SNHLY and FYNNEI. Deletions cut 3 bases from V and 8 bases from J, with 11 bases between. The CDR3 spans 13 residues. DNA for the CDR3: TGTGCCAGCAGTGACACAGGGATCGATGAGCAGTTCTTC. Translated, it gives CASSDTGIDEQFF.

In this sample, this clonotype turned up once. The chain combines TRBV18 with TRBJ1-4; 8 bases map to TRBD1. The CDR3 has 17 residues. V trimming: 2 bases; J trimming: 3 bases; junction bases outside the gene matches: 8. Germline V lookup: CDR1 KGHSH, CDR2 LQKENI. CDR3 bases: TGTGCCAGCTCACCATCGATCTTGGGACAGGCTAATGAAAAACTGTTTTTT. Encoded protein: CASSPSILGQANEKLFF.

This clonotype has a handful of counts. The genes are TRBV7-9 and TRBJ2-5; 8 nucleotides match TRBD2. Unmatched junction bases numbered 11, after V lost 7 bases and J lost 4 bases. Germline V gives CDR1 SEHNR, CDR2 FQNEAQ (reference sequence). The CDR3 is 15 amino acids. The CDR3 is CASTPGGLRGETQYF. As DNA, the CDR3 is TGTGCCAGCACCCCGGGAGGGTTGCGGGGAGAGACCCAGTACTTC.

This clonotype was seen a handful of times. V is TRBV20-1 and J is TRBJ1-1; 8 nucleotides align to TRBD1. The CDR3 length is 14 residues. The germline V gene encodes CDR1 DFQATT and CDR2 SNEGSKA (reference sequence). V gave up 7 bases and J gave up 1 base; unmatched junction bases: 8. This chain's CDR3 is CSVWTGWGNTEAFF. In nucleotides, the CDR3 is TGCAGTGTCTGGACAGGGTGGGGGAACACTGAAGCTTTCTTT.

This clonotype was recorded many times. V is TRBV10-2 and J is TRBJ1-5; 7 nucleotides match TRBD1. V lost 6 bases, J lost 2 bases, and 4 bases stayed unmatched. Germline CDR1 reads WSHSY; CDR2 reads SAAADI. The CDR3 spans 14 residues. In DNA form, the CDR3 reads TGCGCCAGCAGATCAACAGGGGGCAATCAGCCCCAGCATTTT. Its translation: CASRSTGGNQPQHF.

The J gene is TRBJ2-2, the V gene TRBV5-1; a weak D match, TRBD2 (6 bases). The ends were cut back, 4 bases at V and 0 bases at J, with 19 bases in the middle. The germline CDR1 and CDR2 sequences are SGHRS and YFSETQ. This CDR3 region has 18 residues. CDR3 in amino acids: CASSRSTLTSTNTGELFF. CDR3 sequence (DNA): TGCGCCAGCAGCCGATCCACCCTCACTAGCACGAACACCGGGGAGCTGTTTTTT. The whole variable domain, filled in from reference TRBV5-1 and TRBJ2-2, reads KAGVTQTPRYLIKTRGQQVTLSCSPISGHRSVSWYQQTPGQGLQFLFEYFSETQRNKGNFPGRFSGRQFSNSRSEMNVSTLELGDSALYLCASSRSTLTSTNTGELFFGEGSRLTVL.

This clonotype showed up just a few times. V and J are TRBV5-1 and TRBJ2-2, with 9 bases matching TRBD1. With 4 bases clipped from V and 2 bases from J, the junction kept 6 bases outside the gene matches. Germline V gives CDR1 SGHRS, CDR2 YFSETQ. CDR3 length equals 16 residues. CDR3 sequence reads: CASSLTGGFNTGELFF. The CDR3 bases are TGCGCCAGCAGCCTAACAGGGGGCTTCAACACCGGGGAGCTGTTTTTT.

This clonotype was observed many times. V is TRBV20-1 and J is TRBJ1-6; D unresolved. V gave up 1 base and J gave up 9 bases, with 19 bases separating them. CDR1 is DFQATT and CDR2 is SNEGSKA in the germline V gene (reference sequence). This CDR3 spans 16 amino acids. The CDR3 DNA sequence: TGCAGTGCTAGAGTGCGGGCGATGCCGGGCCGTTCACCCCTCCACTTT. Protein: CSARVRAMPGRSPLHF.

This chain joins TRBV11-1 and TRBJ2-1; 7 bases align to TRBD2. Germline CDR1 reads SGHAT; CDR2 reads FQDESV (reference sequence). The junction had 5 bases not matched to a gene; V was cut back by 0 bases and J by 9 bases. CDR3 length: 14 residues. CDR3 coding DNA: TGTGCCAGCAGCTTAGCGGGGGGGTCCTCTGAGCAGTTCTTC. Amino acid sequence: CASSLAGGSSEQFF. Based on the CDR3 plus reference TRBV11-1 and TRBJ2-1, the full variable domain is EAEVAQSPRYKITEKSQAVAFWCDPISGHATLYWYRQILGQGPELLVQFQDESVVDDSQLPKDRFSAERLKGVDSTLKIQPAELGDSAMYLCASSLAGGSSEQFFGPGTRLTVL.

This clonotype was seen many times. V usage is TRBV20-1 and J usage is TRBJ1-5; D not certain. The V and J ends lost 4 bases and 4 bases respectively, with 11 bases between them. CDR1 and CDR2 (germline): DFQATT, SNEGSKA (reference sequence). The CDR3 is 13 amino acids. This CDR3 is CSATDWGNQPQHF. The DNA for the CDR3 is TGCAGTGCTACCGACTGGGGTAATCAGCCCCAGCATTTT.

The chain uses TRBV11-1 and TRBJ2-7; D is perhaps TRBD1 or TRBD2 (5 bases each). The length of the CDR3 is 14 residues. The V gene's germline CDR1 is SGHAT and CDR2 FQDESV (reference sequence). V gave up 5 bases and J gave up 1 base, with 12 bases separating them. The CDR3 DNA reads TGTGCCAGCAGCCAGGGACGGTGGTCCTACGAGCAGTACGTC. It is translated as CASSQGRWSYEQYV.